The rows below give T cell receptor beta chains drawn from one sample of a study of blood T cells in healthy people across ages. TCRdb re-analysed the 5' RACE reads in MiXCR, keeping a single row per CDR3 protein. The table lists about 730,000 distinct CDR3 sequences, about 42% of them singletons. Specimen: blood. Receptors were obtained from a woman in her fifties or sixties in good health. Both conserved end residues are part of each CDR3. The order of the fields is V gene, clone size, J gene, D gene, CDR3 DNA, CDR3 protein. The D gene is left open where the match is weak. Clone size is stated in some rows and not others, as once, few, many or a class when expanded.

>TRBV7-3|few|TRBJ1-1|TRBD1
TGTGCCAGCAGCGCCGCGGGACAGCACGAAGCTTTCTTT
CASSAAGQHEAFF
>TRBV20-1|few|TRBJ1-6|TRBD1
TGCAGTGCTGAAGACAGGGGTAATTCACCCCTCCACTTT
CSAEDRGNSPLHF
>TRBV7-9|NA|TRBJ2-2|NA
TGTGCCAGCAGCTTAGGGGGGCCTTACACCGGGGAGCTGTTTTTT
CASSLGGPYTGELFF
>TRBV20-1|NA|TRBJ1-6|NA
TGCAGTGCTAGAGGCTCGGACAGCTTTCTTTCACCCCTCCACTTT
CSARGSDSFLSPLHF
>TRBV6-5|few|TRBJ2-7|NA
TGTGCCAGCAGAGAACAGGGCTTGAGAGAGCAGTACTTC
CASREQGLREQYF
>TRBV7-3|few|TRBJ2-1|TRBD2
TGTGCCAGCAGCTTAACGTCAGCGGGACCTTTCAATGAGCAGTTCTTC
CASSLTSAGPFNEQFF
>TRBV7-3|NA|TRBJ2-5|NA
TGTGCCAGCAGCTTATCAGCTTTCCAAGAGACCCAGTACTTC
CASSLSAFQETQYF
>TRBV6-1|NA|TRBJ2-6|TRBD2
TGTGCCAGCCGAATGGGAGGGAGGGCCTCTGGGGCCAACGTCCTGACTTTC
CASRMGGRASGANVLTF
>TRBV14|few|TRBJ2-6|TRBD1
TGTGCCAGCAGCCAAGGGGTCGGACAGGCGCTCTCTGGGGCCAACGTCCTGACTTTC
CASSQGVGQALSGANVLTF
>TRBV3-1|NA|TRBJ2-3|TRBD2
TGTGCCAGCAGCCCTTATAGCGGGGGGGATACAGATACGCAGTATTTT
CASSPYSGGDTDTQYF
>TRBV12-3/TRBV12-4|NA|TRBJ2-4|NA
TGTGCCAGCATTCCTTCGCTAGCGACAAAGGGAAACATTCAGTACTTC
CASIPSLATKGNIQYF
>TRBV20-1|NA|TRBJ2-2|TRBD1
TGCAGTGCTACCACTCCGGGACAGGGTGTTACCGGGGAGCTGTTTTTT
CSATTPGQGVTGELFF
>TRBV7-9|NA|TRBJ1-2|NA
TGTGCCAGCAGCTTAAAAGGGGGAAACTATGGCTACACCTTC
CASSLKGGNYGYTF
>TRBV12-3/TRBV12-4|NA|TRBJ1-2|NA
TGTGCCAGCAGCCGCAAAGGGTTTCGCTATGGCTACACCTTC
CASSRKGFRYGYTF
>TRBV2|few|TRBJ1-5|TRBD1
TGTGCCAGCAGAGCGGACAGGGATAATCAGCCCCAGCATTTT
CASRADRDNQPQHF
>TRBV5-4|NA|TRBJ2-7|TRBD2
TGTGCCAGCAGCTTGGACGGGGGGGCCTACGAGCAGTACTTC
CASSLDGGAYEQYF
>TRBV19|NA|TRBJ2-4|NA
TGTGCCAGTACGGGGTATGGCAAAAACATTCAGTACTTC
CASTGYGKNIQYF
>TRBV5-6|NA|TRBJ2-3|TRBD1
TGTGCCAGCAGCCCGCGGACAGGGAATACGCAGTATTTT
CASSPRTGNTQYF
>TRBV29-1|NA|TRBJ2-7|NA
TGCAGCGTAGTCCAAACCACTACGTTGGAGCAGTACTTC
CSVVQTTTLEQYF
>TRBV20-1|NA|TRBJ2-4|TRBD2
TGCAGTGCTACTCCTCTTTCGGGAGGGCAGTACTTC
CSATPLSGGQYF
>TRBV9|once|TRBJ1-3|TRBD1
TGTGCCAGCAGCGTAGAGACAGGACAGGACACCATATATTTT
CASSVETGQDTIYF
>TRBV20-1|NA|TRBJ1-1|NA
TGCAGTGCTCGGGGTGGCGGGGTCGGTGAAGCTTTCTTT
CSARGGGVGEAFF
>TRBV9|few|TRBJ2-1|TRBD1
TGTGCCAGCAGCGCGGGACAGGGTTCCCCTTACAATGAGCAGTTCTTC
CASSAGQGSPYNEQFF
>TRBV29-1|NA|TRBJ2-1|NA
TGCAGCGTTGGTGACGTGTTCCAAGAGACCCAGTTCTTC
CSVGDVFQETQFF
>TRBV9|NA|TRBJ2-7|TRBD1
TGTGCCAGCAGCGCCGACCTAGGGACAGGGAGTGAGCAGTACTTC
CASSADLGTGSEQYF
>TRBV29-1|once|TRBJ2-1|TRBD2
TGCAGCGTCGAGACTAGCGGGCCGAGCTCCTACAATGAGCAGTTCTTC
CSVETSGPSSYNEQFF
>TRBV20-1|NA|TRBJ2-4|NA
TGCAGTGCCGTACTGGGGGGCAAAAACATTCAGTACTTC
CSAVLGGKNIQYF
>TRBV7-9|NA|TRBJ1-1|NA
TGTGCCAGCAGCCCCCGTCCTACAGGGACTAACACTGAAGCTTTCTTT
CASSPRPTGTNTEAFF
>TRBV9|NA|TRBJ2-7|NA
TGTGCCAGCAGCGTAGAGGCAGGCAGCTCCTACGAGCAGTACTTC
CASSVEAGSSYEQYF
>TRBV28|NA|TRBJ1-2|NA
TGTGCCAGCAACCGGGAAGATCACTATGAGGGCTACACCTTC
CASNREDHYEGYTF
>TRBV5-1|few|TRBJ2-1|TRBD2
TGCGCCAGCAGCCGGACTAGTCAAGGCAATGAGCAGTTCTTC
CASSRTSQGNEQFF
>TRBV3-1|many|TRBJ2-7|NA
TGTGCCTCCGGGTCCGAAGCCTACGAGCAGTACTTC
CASGSEAYEQYF
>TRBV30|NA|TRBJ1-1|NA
TGTGCCTGGAGCAGGTCGAACACTGAAGCTTTCTTT
CAWSRSNTEAFF
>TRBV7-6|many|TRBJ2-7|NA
TGTGCCAGCAGCTCGACAGTAAGCTCCTACGAGCAGTACTTC
CASSSTVSSYEQYF
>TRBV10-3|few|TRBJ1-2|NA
TGTGCCATCAGTGAACCAGGTTCCGTATCTAACTATGGCTACACCTTC
CAISEPGSVSNYGYTF
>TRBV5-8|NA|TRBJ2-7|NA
TGTGCCAGCAGCTTGGCGTTGGACGGAGGTGTGCAGTACTTC
CASSLALDGGVQYF
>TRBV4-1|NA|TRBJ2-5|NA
TGCGCCAGCAGCCAAGATCTAGGGGTGCAAGAGACCCAGTACTTC
CASSQDLGVQETQYF
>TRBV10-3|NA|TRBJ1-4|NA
TGTGCCATCAGTGAGTCGACAGAGGTAGATGAAAAACTGTTTTTT
CAISESTEVDEKLFF
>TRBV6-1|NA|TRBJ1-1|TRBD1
TGTGCCAGCAGTGAGCCCGGGACAGGGACGGTAGCTTTCTTT
CASSEPGTGTVAFF
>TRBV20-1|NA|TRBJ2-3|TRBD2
TGCAGTGCTTCCGGGGACTACTCCACAGATACGCAGTATTTT
CSASGDYSTDTQYF